This T cell receptor beta chain was retrieved from a study of blood T cell repertoires in COVID-19. Study context: Collection of acute and convalescent COVID-19 samples took place in the United States, Italy and Spain.

Original processing notes: For nucleated cells, counts were estimated from reference gene primer amplification. The assay was immunoSEQ multiplex PCR, and TCRdb's table has in-frame clones only and misses some. The V and J calls and clone size come from that table; D and trimming were worked out from the DNA. Of about 54,000 clones in the sample, 90% were seen once. Deletions cut 1 base from V and 4 bases from J, with 8 bases between. Germline V gene data show CDR1 as LGHDT and CDR2 as YNNKEL (reference sequence). This CDR3 has 15 residues. V and J are TRBV3-1 (or the pseudogene TRBV3-2) and TRBJ1-6; weak D call: TRBD1 (5 bases). Sequencing was performed on peripheral blood. The receptor comes from a man aged 45-65 years with acute or convalescent COVID-19. The CDR3 region has the DNA TGTGCCAGCAGCCAAGGGGGCATATATAATTCACCCCTCCACTTT. Its protein product is CASSQGGIYNSPLHF.